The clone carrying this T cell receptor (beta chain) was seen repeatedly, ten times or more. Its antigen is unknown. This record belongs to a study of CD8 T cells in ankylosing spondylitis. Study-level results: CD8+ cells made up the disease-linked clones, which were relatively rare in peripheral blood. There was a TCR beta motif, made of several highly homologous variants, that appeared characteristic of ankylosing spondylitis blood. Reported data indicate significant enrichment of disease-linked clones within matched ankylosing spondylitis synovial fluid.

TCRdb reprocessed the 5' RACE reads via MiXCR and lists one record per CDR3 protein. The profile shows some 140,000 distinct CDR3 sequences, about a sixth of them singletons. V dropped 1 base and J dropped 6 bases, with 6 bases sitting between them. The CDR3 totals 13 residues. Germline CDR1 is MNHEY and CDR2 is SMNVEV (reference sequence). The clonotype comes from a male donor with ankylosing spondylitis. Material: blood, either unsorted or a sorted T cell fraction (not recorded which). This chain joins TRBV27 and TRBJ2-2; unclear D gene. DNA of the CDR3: TGTGCCAGCAGTTTATTGGGTGCCGGGGAGCTGTTTTTT. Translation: CASSLLGAGELFF.